A selection of T cell receptor beta chains follows, all from one sample in a study of T cell repertoires in cytomegalovirus infection. TCRdb analysed the reads with MiXCR anew, one entry per CDR3 protein. The repertoire holds 740,000 or so distinct CDR3 sequences, with 35% to 45% as singletons. The sample was PBMCs. The receptor source for this set is a human donor in good health (CMV status not recorded). Some clones in this sample may be carry-over from other donors' samples. Both conserved end residues are trimmed from each CDR3.

j_gene,v_gene,CDR3aa
TRBJ2-1,TRBV27,ASSQWGGWHSSYNEQF
TRBJ2-2,TRBV10-1,ASSPDYQVGELF
TRBJ2-1,TRBV7-6,ASSLDGGRLNEQF
TRBJ1-2,TRBV2,ASSVNRDDYGYT
TRBJ2-7,TRBV6-1,ASSDGTGVKQY
TRBJ2-1,TRBV7-2,ASSLELAGEQF
TRBJ2-2,TRBV9,ASSVVTGPNTGELF
TRBJ2-3,TRBV27,ASSTRDRVTDTQY
TRBJ2-7,TRBV7-6,ASSGTRTGSPYEQY
TRBJ2-5,TRBV5-1,ASRRDTQETQY
TRBJ2-7,TRBV7-9,ASSRGQILGSEQY
TRBJ2-2,TRBV11-2,ASSLEREQRWKDGELF
TRBJ2-7,TRBV20-1,SAKGREGRLYEQY
TRBJ2-4,TRBV14,ASSRGGENIQY
TRBJ2-1,TRBV19,ASTSRERGRHNEQF
TRBJ2-5,TRBV27,ASSEWTRRETQY
TRBJ1-1,TRBV7-9,ACYAGSMNTEAF
TRBJ2-2,TRBV12-3/TRBV12-4,ASSLKWGEFTGELF
TRBJ2-2,TRBV6-8,ASSSDYNTGELF
TRBJ1-1,TRBV5-8,ASSILSGTGLTEAF
TRBJ2-1,TRBV6-2/TRBV6-3,ATTTGRPNEQF
TRBJ1-1,TRBV12-3/TRBV12-4,ASSSFEHMNTEAF
TRBJ1-2,TRBV6-6,ASRPIPGQGNRGYT
TRBJ2-7,TRBV7-2,ASNLGQGYEQY
TRBJ2-7,TRBV27,ASSGHDRAASYEQY
TRBJ2-5,TRBV7-8,ASSLNRGLSETQY
TRBJ2-4,TRBV5-4,ASSYGTGEGFAKNIQY
TRBJ1-5,TRBV6-1,ASSEGTGGNQPQH
TRBJ1-6,TRBV4-1,ASSQGQGKDNSPLH
TRBJ2-7,TRBV5-6,ASSFGTGGLEQY
TRBJ2-3,TRBV4-2,ASSQDEERTDTQY
TRBJ2-2,TRBV6-6,ASSPRITGELF
TRBJ1-1,TRBV29-1,SVAKGKRGNTEAF
TRBJ2-7,TRBV24-1,ATSEGNRGRYEQY
TRBJ2-3,TRBV28,ASSWGDPAADTQY
TRBJ1-1,TRBV18,ASSLRQVGAF
TRBJ1-2,TRBV12-3/TRBV12-4,ASSLVTGGPNYGYT
TRBJ1-2,TRBV6-1,ASSDLVGGIYGYT
TRBJ2-1,TRBV4-1,ASSQVVGENEQF
TRBJ2-3,TRBV6-6,ASSQLVVRTDTQY
TRBJ1-6,TRBV7-2,ASSLGTGTGDSPLH
TRBJ2-5,TRBV12-3/TRBV12-4,ASSHPTVTQETQY
TRBJ1-4,TRBV3-1,ASSQGMGLF
TRBJ1-2,TRBV4-1,ATSQGDPYGYT
TRBJ1-5,TRBV30,AWSAPEHNDVRNQPQH
TRBJ2-1,TRBV12-3/TRBV12-4,ASSTPQGVSYNEQF
TRBJ2-7,TRBV7-9,ASSAATYEQY
TRBJ2-2,TRBV19,ASEGGAATGELF
TRBJ2-1,TRBV19,ASSIKYGGPSYNEQF
TRBJ1-5,TRBV19,ASSIERWDSIGNQPQH
TRBJ2-1,TRBV9,ASSGAAGLAGGNEQF
TRBJ2-5,TRBV2,ASSDPGTVSINQETQY
TRBJ2-2,TRBV28,ASSLIGLAGANTGELF
TRBJ2-7,TRBV7-2,ASSMDSWEQY
TRBJ2-1,TRBV29-1,RVVWVNEQF
TRBJ2-6,TRBV30,AESLGSGANVLT
TRBJ2-6,TRBV6-1,ASRNEPFGANVLT